The 32 T cell receptor beta chains given below trace back to one sample, sequenced in a study of shared clonotypes between healthy human individuals. Method: immunoSEQ multiplex PCR; TCRdb's copy keeps in-frame clones and lacks some. This table holds about 2.4 million clones, 93% found once. The sample consisted of naive CD4+ T cells from PBMCs. Documented subset: CD45RA+ positively selected. These receptors were taken from a man younger than 35 in good health. Some clones in this sample may be carry-over from other donors' samples.

V gene TRBV5-6 combines with J gene TRBJ2-7; D gene unclear. CDR1 is SGHDT and CDR2 is YYEEEE in the germline V gene. The CDR3 extends over 13 amino acids. Trimming pared 3 bases from V and 0 bases from J, leaving 7 bases between. The CDR3, as DNA: TGTGCCAGCAGCTCGGGCCCCTCCTACGAGCAGTACTTC. As protein: CASSSGPSYEQYF.

V usage is TRBV11-3 and J usage is TRBJ2-1; TRBD2 matches 11 bases. This CDR3 region has 13 residues. V shed 1 base, J shed 12 bases, and the junction held 2 bases outside the gene matches. Per the germline V gene, CDR1 is SGHNT and CDR2 is YENEEA. As DNA, the CDR3 is TGTGCCAGCAGCTTAGGACTAGCGGGAAGGCAGTTCTTC. This encodes CASSLGLAGRQFF.

About this clone itself: The sample holds other DNA sequences that translate to the same CDR3. The genes are TRBV9 and TRBJ1-2; 8 bases align to TRBD1. There are 14 residues in the CDR3. Germline V gives CDR1 SGDLS, CDR2 YYNGEE. Losses at the gene ends were 3 bases for V and 4 bases for J; bases not matched to a gene: 5. The CDR3 loop is CASSASGGGYGYTF. DNA of the CDR3: TGTGCCAGCAGCGCATCAGGGGGCGGCTATGGCTACACCTTC. The full variable domain, in which reference TRBV9 and TRBJ1-2 provide the parts outside the CDR3, is DSGVTQTPKHLITATGQRVTLRCSPRSGDLSVYWYQQSLDQGLQFLIQYYNGEERAKGNILERFSAQQFPDLHSELNLSSLELGDSALYFCASSASGGGYGYTFGSGTRLTVV.

The chain couples TRBV5-1 to TRBJ1-1; TRBD1 aligns across 7 bases. Germline CDR1 reads SGHRS; CDR2 reads YFSETQ. The CDR3 consists of 15 residues. Germline trimming cut 4 bases from V and 4 bases from J; bases unmatched to any gene: 10. In DNA form, the CDR3 reads TGCGCCAGCAGCGGCACAGGGGTCCCGGGCACTGAAGCTTTCTTT. Its protein product is CASSGTGVPGTEAFF.

In nucleotides, the CDR3 is TGTGCCAGCAGTTTCGCGGGGGCTGACTATGGCTACACCTTC. Amino acids: CASSFAGADYGYTF. The chain has TRBV27 and TRBJ1-2; weak D call: TRBD1 (6 bases). V dropped 3 bases and J dropped 3 bases, with 11 bases sitting between them. In germline, CDR1 is MNHEY, CDR2 SMNVEV (reference sequence). The CDR3 is 14 residues long.

This rearrangement joins TRBV30 to TRBJ2-3, with 8 bases identical to TRBD2. Germline CDR1 and CDR2: GTSNPN and SVGIG (reference sequence). The CDR3 covers 14 residues. Trimming took 5 bases from V and 1 from J; bases not matched to a gene: 5. CDR3 residues: CAWVAGGGTDTQYF. The DNA of the CDR3 is TGTGCCTGGGTGGCGGGAGGCGGCACAGATACGCAGTATTTT.

The chain combines TRBV28 with TRBJ2-7, with D possibly matching TRBD2 (6 bases). V shed 11 bases and J shed 2 bases, with 19 bases lying between them. Germline CDR1 MDHEN, CDR2 SYDVKM. CDR3 size: 14 residues. The CDR3 spells CAPLDNTGAYEQYF. The CDR3 DNA follows: TGTGCCCCCCTGGACAATACGGGGGCCTACGAGCAGTACTTC.

The genes are TRBV19 and TRBJ1-1; D unclear. The V gene lost 5 bases and the J gene lost 5 bases, with 12 bases spanning the gap. Germline V lookup: CDR1 LNHDA, CDR2 SQIVND (reference sequence). CDR3 length: 13 amino acids. The CDR3 region is CASSPDPETEAFF. As DNA, the CDR3 is TGTGCCAGTAGTCCCGACCCAGAAACTGAAGCTTTCTTT.

There are a few counts of this clone. The CDR3: CASMPARHQETQYF. CDR3 coding DNA: TGTGCCAGCATGCCTGCACGACACCAAGAGACCCAGTACTTC. This chain uses TRBV2 with TRBJ2-5; D gene ambiguous. This CDR3 comprises 14 residues. V lost 7 bases, J lost 0 bases, and 12 bases lay in between. Germline loops: CDR1 SNHLY, CDR2 FYNNEI. The whole variable domain, filled in from reference TRBV2 and TRBJ2-5, reads EPEVTQTPSHQVTQMGQEVILRCVPISNHLYFYWYRQILGQKVEFLVSFYNNEISEKSEIFDDQFSVERPDGSNFTLKIRSTKLEDSAMYFCASMPARHQETQYFGPGTRLLVL.

The chain recombines TRBV10-2 with TRBJ2-5, with D tentatively TRBD1 or TRBD2 (5 bases each). From germline, CDR1 is WSHSY and CDR2 SAAADI. The CDR3 extends over 16 amino acids. Trimming stripped 4 bases from V and 4 bases from J, with 19 bases between. The CDR3 DNA sequence: TGCGCCAGCAGTGCCTCAGGTCGAGGGACCGGAGAGACCCAGTACTTC. Protein product: CASSASGRGTGETQYF.

The V call is TRBV5-4, the J call TRBJ1-2, with D possibly being TRBD1 (6 bases). CDR1 is SGHNT, CDR2 YYREEE, per germline (reference sequence). The CDR3 sequence is 14 residues long. V was cut by 4 bases and J by 4 bases, with 14 bases left in between. For the CDR3, the DNA is TGTGCCAGCAGCGATCCGGGGGGCATCTATGGCTACACCTTC. Encoded protein: CASSDPGGIYGYTF. The entire variable domain, with the rest obtained from reference TRBV5-4 and TRBJ1-2, is as follows: ETGVTQSPTHLIKTRGQQVTLRCSSQSGHNTVSWYQQALGQGPQFIFQYYREEENGRGNFPPRFSGLQFPNYSSELNVNALELDDSALYLCASSDPGGIYGYTFGSGTRLTVV.

This chain joins TRBV6-5 and TRBJ2-2; 7 positions agree with TRBD2. The germline V gene has CDR1 MNHEY and CDR2 SVGAGI. The CDR3 extends over 16 amino acids. The J segment lost 3 bases and the V segment lost 2 bases, leaving 6 bases of the junction unmatched. The CDR3 here is CASSYLSAGDTGELFF. In nucleotides, the CDR3 is TGTGCCAGCAGTTACCTGTCCGCGGGGGACACCGGGGAGCTGTTTTTT.

This chain links TRBV9 with TRBJ2-3; 8 bases are shared with TRBD1. CDR3 size: 17 residues. Germline assignment: CDR1 SGDLS and CDR2 YYNGEE. Unmatched junction bases numbered 11, after V lost 3 bases and J lost 2 bases. CDR3 protein: CASSAGQGSFPTDTQYF. CDR3 in DNA: TGTGCCAGCAGCGCCGGACAGGGCTCATTCCCCACAGATACGCAGTATTTT.

V is TRBV5-1 and J is TRBJ2-3; 11 bases are shared with TRBD2. This CDR3 is built from 16 residues. Germline V gives CDR1 SGHRS, CDR2 YFSETQ. The junction had 4 bases not matched to a gene; V was cut back by 0 bases and J by 4 bases. The CDR3 sequence is CASSLGLAGRSDTQYF. DNA for the CDR3: TGCGCCAGCAGCTTGGGACTAGCGGGAAGGTCAGATACGCAGTATTTT.

The V and J genes are TRBV7-9 and TRBJ2-2, with D possibly called TRBD1 or TRBD2 (5 bases each). This CDR3 region has 15 residues. V lost 3 bases, J lost 6 bases, and 14 bases lay in between. Germline V CDR1 and CDR2: SEHNR, FQNEAQ (reference sequence). CDR3 coding DNA: TGTGCCAGCAGCTTTCCAGAGAGGGGTGCCGGGGAGCTGTTTTTT. Its protein product is CASSFPERGAGELFF.

Points on this clone: Within the sample, other DNA sequences also encode this same CDR3. J is TRBJ1-1 and V is TRBV29-1; TRBD1 matches 8 bases. CDR1 is SQVTM and CDR2 is ANQGSEA in the germline V gene. The V and J ends lost 6 bases and 0 bases, in that order; junction bases with no gene match: 3. This CDR3 region has 13 residues. CDR3 in DNA: TGCAGCGTACAGGGGGTCCTGAACACTGAAGCTTTCTTT. Protein: CSVQGVLNTEAFF.

This chain joins TRBV6-5 and TRBJ1-1; perhaps TRBD1 as D (6 bases). Trimming shortened V by 0 bases and J by 1 base, and 12 bases separated the two germline ends. Germline V lookup: CDR1 MNHEY, CDR2 SVGAGI. The CDR3 is 16 residues long. CDR3 protein: CASSYSTQGGNTEAFF. The DNA of the CDR3 is TGTGCCAGCAGTTACTCGACACAGGGAGGGAACACTGAAGCTTTCTTT.

The rearrangement links TRBV7-9 to TRBJ2-3; the D gene is possibly TRBD2 (7 bases). CDR3 length: 18 amino acids. Trimming left V 1 base short and J 3 bases short, with 20 bases between. Germline lookup yields CDR1 SEHNR and CDR2 FQNEAQ (reference sequence). This chain's CDR3 is CASSLDYDGGAWTDTQYF. The CDR3 DNA is TGTGCCAGCAGCTTAGATTATGATGGGGGGGCTTGGACAGATACGCAGTATTTT.

V is TRBV11-1 and J is TRBJ2-7; no reliable D call. Germline CDR1 is SGHAT and CDR2 is FQDESV (reference sequence). V was pared by 3 bases and J by 0 bases, with 12 bases between. This CDR3 spans 15 amino acids. CDR3 in DNA: TGTGCCAGCAGCTTGGGCCCCCAGAGCTCCTACGAGCAGTACTTC. Its protein product is CASSLGPQSSYEQYF.

The rearrangement links TRBV7-9 to TRBJ1-2, with 10 bases lining up with TRBD1. V dropped 2 bases and J dropped 9; count of bases not matched to a gene: 6. The CDR3 is made up of 14 amino acids. Per germline, CDR1 SEHNR and CDR2 FQNEAQ (reference sequence). The CDR3: CASSLTGQGLRYTF. The CDR3 nucleotides read TGTGCCAGCAGCTTAACGGGACAGGGGCTGCGCTACACCTTC.

This rearrangement joins TRBV6-6 to TRBJ2-1, with TRBD2 matching 11 bases. The CDR3 spans 14 residues. Germline CDR1 MNHNY, CDR2 SVGAGI (reference sequence). The V segment lost 7 bases and the J segment 9 bases; nucleotides outside the gene matches: 8. The CDR3, as DNA: TGTGCCAGCAAACTAGCGGGAGTCCCCGGTGAGCAGTTCTTC. This encodes CASKLAGVPGEQFF.

The chain joins TRBV18 to TRBJ1-5; D remains ambiguous. The CDR3 spans 13 residues. Germline values: CDR1 KGHSH, CDR2 LQKENI. V lost 6 bases and J lost 1, with 7 bases in between. The CDR3 nucleotides read TGTGCCAGCTCCGCCCAGAGCAATCAGCCCCAGCATTTT. Residues: CASSAQSNQPQHF.

The V gene is TRBV4-1, the J gene TRBJ2-1, with D perhaps TRBD2 (6 bases). The V end lost 0 bases, the J end lost 4 bases, and 16 bases lay between the germline ends. The length of the CDR3 is 17 residues. Germline-derived CDR1 and CDR2 are MGHRA and YSYEKL. CDR3 region: CASSQDLVTSRYNEQFF. CDR3 nucleotide sequence: TGCGCCAGCAGCCAAGATCTAGTAACTAGCCGATACAATGAGCAGTTCTTC.

V gene TRBV9 combines with J gene TRBJ2-1; TRBD1 matches 8 bases. This CDR3 contains 17 residues. V trimming: 0 bases; J trimming: 5 bases; junction bases outside the gene matches: 10. Germline V gene lookup returns CDR1 SGDLS and CDR2 YYNGEE. The CDR3 protein is CASSVANKQGVNNEQFF. CDR3 nucleotide sequence: TGTGCCAGCAGCGTAGCTAATAAACAGGGGGTGAACAATGAGCAGTTCTTC.

The count of this clone is one. The chain employs TRBV7-2 and TRBJ2-7, with no clear D. The V gene's germline CDR1 is SGHTA and CDR2 FQGNSA. The V gene lost 4 bases and the J gene lost 5 bases, with 9 bases spanning the gap. This CDR3 is 12 amino acids long. The CDR3 DNA is TGTGCCAGCAGCTCCCCGGCTAACGAGCAGTACTTC. Residues: CASSSPANEQYF.

This chain joins TRBV4-3 and TRBJ1-2, with D perhaps TRBD1 (5 bases). Germline-derived CDR1 and CDR2 are LGHNA and YSLEER. The V end lost 0 bases, the J end lost 7 bases, and 18 bases lay between the germline ends. The CDR3 has 16 amino acids. CDR3 nucleotide sequence: TGCGCCAGCAGCCAAGATTTTGCCGGGACCTCGGGTGGCTACACCTTC. It is translated as CASSQDFAGTSGGYTF.

This chain joins TRBV21-1 and TRBJ2-7. TRBV21-1 is termed a pseudogene. The CDR3 is 15 residues long. CDR3 nucleotides: TGTGCCAGCAGCACGGGACGGCTGAGCTCCTACGAGCAGTACTTC. Its translation: CASSTGRLSSYEQYF.

A note on this clone: At the DNA level, this CDR3 is encoded by other sequences in the same sample as well. The chain has TRBV7-2 and TRBJ2-5; 8 bases map to TRBD2. The germline CDR1 and CDR2 sequences are SGHTA and FQGNSA. With 1 base clipped from V and 5 bases from J, the junction kept 6 bases outside the gene matches. The CDR3 length is 15 residues. CDR3 nucleotides: TGTGCCAGCAGCTTAGTGGCGGGAGGTGGGGAGACCCAGTACTTC. Protein: CASSLVAGGGETQYF.

The chain links TRBV10-2 to TRBJ2-2, with no clear D. V shed 3 bases and J shed 1 base, with 6 bases lying between them. The germline CDR1 and CDR2 sequences are WSHSY and SAAADI. This CDR3 contains 14 residues. CDR3 in DNA: TGCGCCAGCAGTGAAATACGGAACACCGGGGAGCTGTTTTTT. Encoded protein: CASSEIRNTGELFF.

The rearrangement joins TRBV5-1 to TRBJ2-2, with a weak D call TRBD1 (7 bases). The length of the CDR3 is 18 residues. V was cut by 0 bases and J by 0 bases, with 15 bases left in between. From germline, CDR1 is SGHRS and CDR2 YFSETQ. In DNA form, the CDR3 reads TGCGCCAGCAGCTTGGCGGGGGACAGCCTCACGAACACCGGGGAGCTGTTTTTT. It is translated as CASSLAGDSLTNTGELFF. The full variable domain, its missing parts supplied by reference TRBV5-1 and TRBJ2-2, is KAGVTQTPRYLIKTRGQQVTLSCSPISGHRSVSWYQQTPGQGLQFLFEYFSETQRNKGNFPGRFSGRQFSNSRSEMNVSTLELGDSALYLCASSLAGDSLTNTGELFFGEGSRLTVL.

CDR3 coding DNA: TGTGCCAGCAGTGAACTAGGGGCTGGGAACAATGAGCAGTTCTTC. Amino acid sequence: CASSELGAGNNEQFF. The chain couples TRBV6-1 to TRBJ2-1, with D possibly being TRBD1 (5 bases). V lost 2 bases and J 5 bases, leaving 13 bases between the germline ends. Germline loops: CDR1 MNHNS, CDR2 SASEGT. The CDR3 has 15 residues.

As to this clone: Other DNA sequences in the sample encode the same CDR3. The rearrangement joins TRBV6-1 to TRBJ2-7, with D perhaps TRBD1 (5 bases). The length of the CDR3 is 14 residues. Germline V gene data show CDR1 as MNHNS and CDR2 as SASEGT. V lost 3 bases and J lost 0, with 9 bases in between. The CDR3: CASSDQGISYEQYF. CDR3 coding DNA: TGTGCCAGCAGTGATCAGGGAATCTCCTACGAGCAGTACTTC.